This TCR beta chain was found in a study of OX40 agonist ivuxolimab in advanced cancers. Background on the study: The patients' treatment was ivuxolimab, an agonistic anti-OX40 (CD134) antibody. Three patients, one with hepatocellular carcinoma and two with cutaneous melanoma, achieved partial responses.

Excluded were patients having autoimmune disease history or systemic immunosuppression. In regard to this clone: The antigen is undetermined.

Sequencing used immunoSEQ multiplex PCR; TCRdb keeps in-frame clones, though not all of them. Of some 74,000 clones listed, 91% are singletons. Regarding the study as a whole: Circulating CD4+ and CD8+ T cells showed clonal expansion by week 6 at 0.1 to 3.0 mg/kg.

V shed 4 bases and J shed 0 bases, with 4 bases lying between them. Germline assignment: CDR1 GTSNPN and CDR2 SVGIG (reference sequence). This CDR3 has 12 residues. V gene TRBV30 combines with J gene TRBJ1-3; D unresolved. The sequence was collected from an adult with an advanced solid tumor such as melanoma, head and neck, liver or kidney cancer. This material consisted of CD4+ or CD8+ T cells sorted from blood, taken in a trial of the OX40 agonist ivuxolimab. CDR3 in amino acids: CAWTVSGNTIYF. CDR3 nucleotides: TGTGCCTGGACCGTCTCTGGAAACACCATATATTTT.